These 26 T cell receptor beta chains originate from one sample sequenced in a study of blood T cell repertoires in COVID-19. The assay was immunoSEQ multiplex PCR, and TCRdb's table has in-frame clones only and misses some. This table has 250,000 to 300,000 clones, 85% to 90% appearing once. Sequencing was done on a sample of peripheral blood. Every receptor here comes from a woman between 25 and 40 years old with COVID-19, enrolled during active disease.

This clone was recorded a few times. In DNA form, the CDR3 reads TGTGCCACCAGCAGACGACAGGGTATCCATATCCAGCCCCAGCATTTT. Translating gives CATSRRQGIHIQPQHF. This chain connects TRBV15 to TRBJ1-5, with 7 bases identical to TRBD1. The CDR3 sequence is 16 residues long. Germline V gives CDR1 LNHNV, CDR2 YYDKDF (reference sequence). Losses at the gene ends were 2 bases for V and 7 bases for J; bases not matched to a gene: 11.

The chain links TRBV27 to TRBJ1-2, with D tentatively TRBD1 (5 bases). The CDR3 spans 13 residues. With 8 bases removed from V and 5 bases from J, the gap between germline ends came to 15 bases. Germline assignment: CDR1 MNHEY and CDR2 SMNVEV (reference sequence). The CDR3 loop is CASAESGGYGYTF. For the CDR3, the DNA is TGTGCCAGCGCCGAGTCGGGGGGGTATGGCTACACCTTC.

V and J are TRBV19 and TRBJ1-2; D not resolved. The V end was cut by 1 base, the J end by 2 bases, with 8 bases between. The length of the CDR3 is 14 residues. The V gene's germline CDR1 is LNHDA and CDR2 SQIVND (reference sequence). CDR3 DNA: TGTGCCAGTAGTATAGCCACGGGAAACTATGGCTACACCTTC. The encoded protein is CASSIATGNYGYTF.

The chain joins TRBV5-4 to TRBJ2-7, with D possibly being TRBD1 (7 bases). The germline CDR1 and CDR2 sequences are SGHNT and YYREEE (reference sequence). Between the trimmed V and J ends, which lost 1 base and 6 bases, there was a span of 11 bases. CDR3 length equals 13 residues. The CDR3 loop is CASSLRQGGEQYF. The CDR3 DNA follows: TGTGCCAGCAGCTTGAGGCAGGGGGGCGAGCAGTACTTC. Full variable domain (remainder filled in from reference TRBV5-4 and TRBJ2-7): ETGVTQSPTHLIKTRGQQVTLRCSSQSGHNTVSWYQQALGQGPQFIFQYYREEENGRGNFPPRFSGLQFPNYSSELNVNALELDDSALYLCASSLRQGGEQYFGPGTRLTVT.

The chain joins TRBV11-2 to TRBJ1-6; maybe TRBD1 (6 bases). Germline CDR1 reads SGHAT; CDR2 reads FQNNGV. This CDR3 contains 17 residues. The V end lost 5 bases, the J end lost 10 bases, and 24 bases lay between the germline ends. CDR3 in amino acids: CASSRKDTQGGGSPLHF. The CDR3 DNA reads TGTGCCAGCAGCCGTAAAGACACCCAAGGGGGTGGATCACCCCTCCACTTT.

This sequence joins TRBV10-2 and TRBJ2-1; TRBD2 agrees at 9 bases. Germline trimming cut 9 bases from V and 7 bases from J; bases unmatched to any gene: 16. Germline CDR1 reads WSHSY; CDR2 reads SAAADI. The CDR3 spans 16 residues. The CDR3 loop is CASFGPGGGAANEQFF. The CDR3 nucleotides read TGCGCCAGTTTCGGCCCCGGCGGGGGGGCCGCAAATGAGCAGTTCTTC.

This clone was counted a single time. The rearrangement uses TRBV5-6 and TRBJ1-2, with D possibly TRBD1 on 5 matching bases. The germline V gene encodes CDR1 SGHDT and CDR2 YYEEEE. The V end lost 3 bases, the J end lost 5 bases, and 14 bases lay between the germline ends. This CDR3 comprises 14 residues. The CDR3 reads CASSSVGGAYGYTF. The CDR3 nucleotides read TGTGCCAGCAGCTCCGTTGGAGGGGCTTATGGCTACACCTTC.

CDR3 sequence reads: CASSGQGGVSWYGYTF. The CDR3 nucleotides read TGTGCCAGCAGTGGCCAGGGAGGAGTAAGTTGGTATGGCTACACCTTC. The rearrangement uses TRBV6-1 and TRBJ1-2, with a tentative D call TRBD1 (5 bases). CDR1 is MNHNS, CDR2 SASEGT, per germline. This CDR3 is built from 16 residues. Trimming took off 4 bases at V and 5 bases at J, with 20 bases between the two ends.

This chain uses TRBV3-1 (or the pseudogene TRBV3-2) with TRBJ2-7, with TRBD2 matching over 8 bases. V trimming: 4 bases; J trimming: 3 bases; junction bases outside the gene matches: 8. The CDR3 sequence is 15 residues long. From germline, CDR1 is LGHDT and CDR2 YNNKEL (reference sequence). As DNA, the CDR3 is TGTGCCAGCAGCCCCCGAAGCGGGGGAGGCTACGAGCAGTACTTC. Translation gives CASSPRSGGGYEQYF.

The J gene is TRBJ1-2, the V gene TRBV27, with a possible D match to TRBD1 (5 bases). Germline loops: CDR1 MNHEY, CDR2 SMNVEV (reference sequence). With 2 bases removed from V and 4 bases from J, the gap between germline ends came to 8 bases. The CDR3 totals 13 residues. The CDR3 bases are TGTGCCAGCAGTTTACAGGGATTCTATGGCTACACCTTC. It encodes CASSLQGFYGYTF.

The chain combines TRBV5-4 with TRBJ2-5, with 8 bases identical to TRBD2. The CDR3 spans 16 residues. The germline gives CDR1 SGHNT, CDR2 YYREEE (reference sequence). Losses at the gene ends were 4 bases for V and 2 bases for J; bases not matched to a gene: 10. The CDR3 protein is CASSPGGGSSQETQYF. The CDR3 DNA sequence: TGTGCCAGCAGCCCCGGGGGGGGCAGCTCACAAGAGACCCAGTACTTC.

The CDR3 nucleotides are TGTGCCAGCAGTTACACCAGGGGGCGGCTGGGCGAGCAGTACTTC. Its translation is CASSYTRGRLGEQYF. J is TRBJ2-7 and V is TRBV6-5; 8 bases fit TRBD1. CDR1 and CDR2 from the germline V gene are MNHEY and SVGAGI. Unmatched junction bases numbered 9, after V lost 2 bases and J lost 6 bases. The CDR3 loop spans 15 amino acids.

This clone has a handful of counts. The chain employs TRBV7-8 and TRBJ2-7; a possible D gene is TRBD2 (5 bases). V lost 0 bases to trimming and J lost 3 bases, with 9 bases between them. CDR3 length: 14 amino acids. CDR1 is SGHVS, CDR2 FQNEAQ, per germline. CDR3 DNA sequence: TGTGCCAGCAGCTTAGCGGAGGTATACTACGAGCAGTACTTC. It specifies CASSLAEVYYEQYF. Complete variable domain (other parts from reference TRBV7-8 and TRBJ2-7): GAGVSQSPRYKVAKRGQDVALRCDPISGHVSLFWYQQALGQGPEFLTYFQNEAQLDKSGLPSDRFFAERPEGSVSTLKIQRTQQEDSAVYLCASSLAEVYYEQYFGPGTRLTVT.

The chain has TRBV3-1 (or the pseudogene TRBV3-2) and TRBJ1-3, with D uncertain. From germline, CDR1 is LGHDT and CDR2 YNNKEL (reference sequence). V was pared by 4 bases and J by 4 bases, with 11 bases between. The CDR3 runs to 14 residues. CDR3 coding DNA: TGTGCCAGCAGCCGGGCCACCATCGGAAACACCATATATTTT. Protein product: CASSRATIGNTIYF.

The gene calls are TRBV18 and TRBJ1-5, with 7 bases lining up with TRBD1. Per germline, CDR1 KGHSH and CDR2 LQKENI. This CDR3 has 16 residues. V lost 3 bases to trimming and J lost 0 bases; unmatched junction nucleotides: 5. The chain's CDR3 is CASSPRTGASNQPQHF. Written as DNA, the CDR3 is TGTGCCAGCTCACCCCGCACAGGGGCTAGCAATCAGCCCCAGCATTTT. The complete variable domain, with remaining parts taken from reference TRBV18 and TRBJ1-5, reads NAGVMQNPRHLVRRRGQEARLRCSPMKGHSHVYWYRQLPEEGLKFMVYLQKENIIDESGMPKERFSAEFPKEGPSILRIQQVVRGDSAAYFCASSPRTGASNQPQHFGDGTRLSIL.

V usage is TRBV15 and J usage is TRBJ2-3, with TRBD2 identical over 10 bases. The CDR3 has 15 residues. Trimming at V came to 1 base and at J to 6 bases, leaving 4 bases not matched to a gene. Looked up from germline, CDR1 is LNHNV and CDR2 is YYDKDF (reference sequence). CDR3 sequence (DNA): TGTGCCACCAGCAGAGCCAGCGGGGGGGCGGATACGCAGTATTTT. Translating it yields CATSRASGGADTQYF.

This chain connects TRBV3-1 (or the pseudogene TRBV3-2) to TRBJ2-1, with D perhaps TRBD2 (6 bases). Germline V gives CDR1 LGHDT, CDR2 YNNKEL (reference sequence). V was shortened by 1 base and J by 7 bases, with 11 bases between the two germline ends. The CDR3 is 14 amino acids. As DNA, the CDR3 is TGTGCCAGCAGCCAAGGCGGGGCCGGAAATGAGCAGTTCTTC. It encodes CASSQGGAGNEQFF.

This chain connects TRBV6-5 to TRBJ2-7; a weak D match, TRBD2 (6 bases). CDR3 length: 15 residues. The germline V and J ends were trimmed by 6 bases and 5 bases, with 20 bases remaining between them. Per the germline V gene, CDR1 is MNHEY and CDR2 is SVGAGI. CDR3 DNA: TGTGCCAGCAGCCCCAATCGGGGGAGAGGCAACGAGCAGTACTTC. This sequence encodes CASSPNRGRGNEQYF.

This clone showed up just once. V gene TRBV28 combines with J gene TRBJ1-1; perhaps TRBD1 as D (6 bases). The CDR3 sequence is 14 residues long. Trimming removed 10 bases from V and 1 base from J, with 16 bases in between. CDR1 is MDHEN and CDR2 is SYDVKM in the germline V gene. Here the CDR3 DNA reads TGTGCCACCGTGACGGGGGGCAAGAACACTGAAGCTTTCTTT. It codes for CATVTGGKNTEAFF.

This clone was detected a few times. V gene TRBV3-1 (or the pseudogene TRBV3-2) combines with J gene TRBJ1-2; D gene uncertain. There are 13 residues in the CDR3. Trimming removed 10 bases from V and 4 bases from J, with 16 bases in between. Germline V lookup: CDR1 LGHDT, CDR2 YNNKEL (reference sequence). CDR3: CATSRARGYGYTF. The CDR3 nucleotides read TGTGCCACCTCCCGGGCGCGGGGCTATGGCTACACCTTC.

V is TRBV7-2 and J is TRBJ2-5; no definite D call. CDR3 size: 12 residues. Trimming pared 5 bases from V and 0 bases from J, leaving 4 bases between. Germline V gene lookup returns CDR1 SGHTA and CDR2 FQGNSA. The CDR3 is CASSRYQETQYF. CDR3 in DNA: TGTGCCAGCAGCCGGTACCAAGAGACCCAGTACTTC.

The rearrangement links TRBV28 to TRBJ2-7; 9 positions match TRBD1. The CDR3 totals 16 residues. Germline loops: CDR1 MDHEN, CDR2 SYDVKM. Germline trimming cut 6 bases from V and 7 bases from J; bases unmatched to any gene: 16. In nucleotides, the CDR3 is TGTGCCAGCAGCACCGCCGGGACAGGGTTACGCGGGGAGCAGTACTTC. Translating it yields CASSTAGTGLRGEQYF. Full variable domain (missing parts from reference TRBV28 and TRBJ2-7): DVKVTQSSRYLVKRTGEKVFLECVQDMDHENMFWYRQDPGLGLRLIYFSYDVKMKEKGDIPEGYSVSREKKERFSLILESASTNQTSMYLCASSTAGTGLRGEQYFGPGTRLTVT.

The CDR3 nucleotides read TGTGCCAGCAGCCCTTCCCCCCGACAGGGATCCTATGGCTACACCTTC. Protein sequence: CASSPSPRQGSYGYTF. The chain recombines TRBV27 with TRBJ1-2; 7 bases are a match to TRBD1. The junction had 14 bases not matched to a gene; V was cut back by 6 bases and J by 4 bases. Germline V CDR1 and CDR2: MNHEY, SMNVEV (reference sequence). The CDR3 length is 16 residues.

This chain links TRBV4-1 with TRBJ2-1; TRBD2 is a possible D gene (5 bases). Trimming removed 4 bases from V and 6 bases from J, with 13 bases in between. The CDR3 runs 14 residues. From germline, CDR1 is MGHRA and CDR2 YSYEKL. CDR3 loop: CASSPTMGFNEQFF. CDR3 bases: TGCGCCAGCAGCCCGACTATGGGTTTCAATGAGCAGTTCTTC.

The gene calls are TRBV30 and TRBJ2-2; D remains unclear. V gave up 3 bases and J gave up 0 bases, with 14 bases separating them. Germline CDR1 GTSNPN, CDR2 SVGIG (reference sequence). This CDR3 is 16 amino acids long. The CDR3 bases are TGTGCCTGGAGACCCCCAATTTTAGCGAACACCGGGGAGCTGTTTTTT. Translated, it gives CAWRPPILANTGELFF.

The chain is built from TRBV5-5 and TRBJ2-2; D not resolved. The V end was cut by 3 bases, the J end by 2 bases, with 14 bases between. This CDR3 is built from 16 residues. Germline values: CDR1 SGHKS, CDR2 YYEKEE (reference sequence). CDR3 sequence (DNA): TGTGCCAGCAGCTCAAGACACCTACTTAACACCGGGGAGCTGTTTTTT. Translation gives CASSSRHLLNTGELFF. Supplemented by reference TRBV5-5 and TRBJ2-2, the full variable domain reads DAGVTQSPTHLIKTRGQQVTLRCSPISGHKSVSWYQQVLGQGPQFIFQYYEKEERGRGNFPDRFSARQFPNYSSELNVNALLLGDSALYLCASSSRHLLNTGELFFGEGSRLTVL.